The T cell receptor beta chain under discussion was sequenced for a study of beta chain features in type 1 diabetes. V dropped 5 bases and J dropped 4; count of bases not matched to a gene: 7. The germline CDR1 and CDR2 sequences are SGHVS and FQNEAQ. This CDR3 is 15 amino acids long. The whole isolated RNA underwent reverse transcription, so sequencing captured expressed TCRB transcripts. Sequenced by immunoSEQ multiplex PCR; TCRdb stores in-frame clones only, minus some. The table records 400,000 to 600,000 clones, 25% to 35% of them present only once. This chain links TRBV7-8 with TRBJ2-2; the match to TRBD1 covers 7 bases. The sequenced material came from naive CD4+ T cells from blood. This receptor was identified in a young man in good health. The CDR3 bases are TGTGCCAGCAGCCCCCAGGGGGTCATCACCGGGGAGCTGTTTTTT. Amino acids: CASSPQGVITGELFF.